This T cell receptor (beta chain) is drawn from a study of T cells in Graves' hyperthyroidism and ophthalmopathy. Amplification yielded TCR beta CDR3 regions, with RNA transcripts as the source. The HTBI primer set was used in a first-round RT-PCR of the TCR CDR3. TCRdb itself ran the multiplex PCR reads through MiXCR, one entry per CDR3 protein. The profile shows fewer than 500,000 distinct CDR3 sequences, about 14% of them singletons. This clonotype has ten or more counts. The CDR3 covers 15 residues. After removal of 3 bases from V and 3 bases from J, the junction contained 5 bases not matched to a gene. Germline-derived CDR1 and CDR2 are SGHNT and YYREEE (reference sequence). At least 3 on the Clinical Activity Score was recorded for ophthalmopathy patients, who also had NOSPECS grade at least 4 and duration under 3 months. Together with thyroid ultrasound, orbital computed tomography, serum thyroxine and TRAb, clinical symptoms were used for diagnoses. PBMCs were obtained from about 9.9 ml fresh peripheral blood.

Sequencing used blood. V is TRBV5-4 and J is TRBJ2-5; 10 bases map to TRBD2. This clonotype originated in a woman in her 30s with Graves' ophthalmopathy. CDR3 nucleotide sequence: TGTGCCAGCAGCTCCAGCGGGGGGGCAGAAGAGACCCAGTACTTC. Translated, it gives CASSSSGGAEETQYF.